A single sample gave rise to the 21 T cell receptor beta chains below, sequenced in a study of OX40 agonist ivuxolimab in advanced cancers. The assay was immunoSEQ multiplex PCR, and TCRdb's table has in-frame clones only and misses some. This table has 60,000 to 80,000 clones, approximately 78% appearing once. Here the sequenced sample was CD4+ or CD8+ T cells sorted from blood, taken in a trial of the OX40 agonist ivuxolimab. These receptors were collected from an adult with an advanced solid tumor such as melanoma, head and neck, liver or kidney cancer.

The chain combines TRBV7-2 with TRBJ1-2; D unclear. Trimming stripped 3 bases from V and 4 bases from J, with 9 bases between. This CDR3 contains 13 residues. From germline, CDR1 is SGHTA and CDR2 FQGNSA. The CDR3 region is CASSLRGTYGYTF. The DNA of the CDR3 is TGTGCCAGCAGCTTGAGAGGTACCTATGGCTACACCTTC. Looking up the rest from reference TRBV7-2 and TRBJ1-2 gives the full variable domain: GAGVSQSPSNKVTEKGKDVELRCDPISGHTALYWYRQSLGQGLEFLIYFQGNSAPDKSGLPSDRFSAERTGGSVSTLTIQRTQQEDSAVYLCASSLRGTYGYTFGSGTRLTVV.

This clone was seen a few times. The chain links TRBV5-6 to TRBJ2-7; D is uncertain. The V end was cut by 5 bases, the J end by 4 bases, with 19 bases between. The CDR3 spans 15 residues. Germline-derived CDR1 and CDR2 are SGHDT and YYEEEE. This CDR3 is CASRRTHSLSYEQYF. CDR3 sequence (DNA): TGTGCCAGCAGACGAACACACTCTCTCTCATACGAGCAGTACTTC.

The V call is TRBV11-2, the J call TRBJ1-5, with a possible D match to TRBD1 (6 bases). The CDR3 length is 14 residues. In germline, CDR1 is SGHAT, CDR2 FQNNGV. V lost 5 bases and J 4 bases, leaving 12 bases between the germline ends. CDR3: CASSIQGANQPQHF. For the CDR3, the DNA is TGTGCCAGCAGCATACAGGGTGCGAATCAGCCCCAGCATTTT.

This sequence joins TRBV5-5 and TRBJ1-2; D gene ambiguous. V was clipped by 10 bases and J by 8 bases, with 21 bases between them. Germline loops: CDR1 SGHKS, CDR2 YYEKEE (reference sequence). This CDR3 is 13 amino acids long. CDR3 sequence reads: CASTQYGPSGYTF. Here the CDR3 DNA reads TGTGCCTCAACCCAGTACGGGCCGTCAGGCTACACCTTC.

The CDR3 bases are TGTGCCAGCAGTGAAGCCACCACGGGGGACACTGAAGCTTTCTTT. It yields the protein CASSEATTGDTEAFF. The genes are TRBV6-1 and TRBJ1-1; perhaps TRBD1 as D (5 bases). Germline V gene lookup returns CDR1 MNHNS and CDR2 SASEGT. The CDR3 length is 15 residues. The germline V and J ends were trimmed by 0 bases and 3 bases, with 11 bases remaining between them.

The chain couples TRBV7-2 to TRBJ1-1, with D maybe TRBD1 (5 bases). There are 16 residues in the CDR3. V was trimmed by 5 bases and J by 7 bases, leaving 23 bases between them. Germline V gene sequence: CDR1 SGHTA, CDR2 FQGNSA. CDR3 residues: CASSPDSARGGGEAFF. DNA for the CDR3: TGTGCCAGCAGCCCCGATTCAGCTAGGGGAGGCGGTGAAGCTTTCTTT. Filled out from reference TRBV7-2 and TRBJ1-1, the complete variable domain reads GAGVSQSPSNKVTEKGKDVELRCDPISGHTALYWYRQSLGQGLEFLIYFQGNSAPDKSGLPSDRFSAERTGGSVSTLTIQRTQQEDSAVYLCASSPDSARGGGEAFFGQGTRLTVV.

This clone appeared a few times. The V gene is TRBV14, the J gene TRBJ1-4, with D uncertain. Germline V gene sequence: CDR1 SGHDN, CDR2 FVKESK. V lost 0 bases, J lost 6 bases, and 5 bases lay in between. The CDR3 is made up of 13 amino acids. CDR3 loop: CASSQDRHEKLFF. The CDR3 region has the DNA TGTGCCAGCAGCCAAGATCGGCATGAAAAACTGTTTTTT.

The chain has TRBV21-1 and TRBJ2-7; the D segment call TRBD1 is taken from the table without a DNA check. TRBV21-1 is a documented pseudogene. CDR3 length equals 13 residues. The CDR3 sequence: CASSIQGTYEQYF. As DNA, the CDR3 is TGTGCCAGCAGCATCCAGGGCACCTACGAGCAGTACTTC.

This sequence joins TRBV5-6 and TRBJ2-1; the D is unclear. The CDR3 totals 14 residues. V dropped 3 bases and J dropped 8 bases, with 15 bases sitting between them. Germline CDR1 reads SGHDT; CDR2 reads YYEEEE. This CDR3 reads CASSSWAVTYEQFF. The CDR3 DNA reads as TGTGCCAGCAGCTCTTGGGCGGTCACCTATGAGCAGTTCTTC.

This chain connects TRBV5-4 to TRBJ2-2, with TRBD2 matching 11 bases. V trimming: 3 bases; J trimming: 6 bases; junction bases outside the gene matches: 1. Germline V lookup: CDR1 SGHNT, CDR2 YYREEE (reference sequence). The CDR3 contains 14 residues. This CDR3 reads CASSSGLAAGELFF. In DNA form, the CDR3 reads TGTGCCAGCAGCTCGGGACTAGCGGCCGGGGAGCTGTTTTTT.

The rearrangement uses TRBV7-9 and TRBJ1-1; D not resolved. CDR1 SEHNR and CDR2 FQNEAQ come from the germline V gene (reference sequence). This CDR3 has 12 amino acids. Trimming pared 4 bases from V and 7 bases from J, leaving 10 bases between. Written as DNA, the CDR3 is TGTGCCAGCAGCTCCAGTTGGGGTGAAGCTTTCTTT. This encodes CASSSSWGEAFF. The variable domain in full, completed from reference TRBV7-9 and TRBJ1-1, reads DTGVSQNPRHKITKRGQNVTFRCDPISEHNRLYWYRQTLGQGPEFLTYFQNEAQLEKSRLLSDRFSAERPKGSFSTLEIQRTEQGDSAMYLCASSSSWGEAFFGQGTRLTVV.

The chain has TRBV6-1 and TRBJ2-6; D call uncertain. From germline, CDR1 is MNHNS and CDR2 SASEGT. V lost 5 bases and J lost 0, with 8 bases in between. This CDR3 comprises 15 residues. CDR3 bases: TGTGCCAGCAGTCTACAGCTCTCTGGGGCCAACGTCCTGACTTTC. This translates into CASSLQLSGANVLTF.

This clone was counted only a few times. The chain recombines TRBV5-1 with TRBJ1-1; TRBD1 matches at 8 bases. The CDR3 loop spans 15 amino acids. The germline V gene encodes CDR1 SGHRS and CDR2 YFSETQ. With V trimmed by 4 bases and J by 0 bases, 5 bases remained unmatched. The CDR3 spells CASSPSQGVNTEAFF. CDR3 nucleotides: TGCGCCAGCAGCCCGTCACAGGGGGTGAACACTGAAGCTTTCTTT.

The chain is built from TRBV7-2 and TRBJ2-7; 9 nucleotides line up with TRBD1. Per the germline V gene, CDR1 is SGHTA and CDR2 is FQGNSA. V shed 3 bases and J 5 bases; nucleotides not matched to a gene: 8. The CDR3 has 15 residues. CDR3 in amino acids: CASSFSRQGGDEQYF. The CDR3 DNA follows: TGTGCCAGCAGCTTTTCCCGACAGGGGGGGGACGAGCAGTACTTC.

The chain links TRBV7-8 to TRBJ2-7, with TRBD2 matching 12 bases. V shed 4 bases, J shed 0 bases, and the junction held 1 base outside the gene matches. Germline CDR1 is SGHVS and CDR2 is FQNEAQ. The CDR3 totals 15 residues. Written as DNA, the CDR3 is TGTGCCAGCAGCTCACTAGCGGGAGGCTCCTACGAGCAGTACTTC. Translation gives CASSSLAGGSYEQYF.

The J gene is TRBJ2-2, the V gene TRBV30; 8 nucleotides line up with TRBD2. Germline-derived CDR1 and CDR2 are GTSNPN and SVGIG (reference sequence). The ends lost 4 bases at V and 2 bases at J; junction bases unmatched: 3. The CDR3 contains 14 residues. CDR3 nucleotides: TGTGCCTGGAAAGCGGGGGCCAACACCGGGGAGCTGTTTTTT. This gives the protein CAWKAGANTGELFF.

The V gene is TRBV18, the J gene TRBJ2-7, with TRBD1 matching 10 bases. The CDR3 covers 16 residues. V gave up 0 bases and J gave up 6 bases; unmatched junction bases: 8. In germline, CDR1 is KGHSH, CDR2 LQKENI. In DNA form, the CDR3 reads TGTGCCAGCTCACCACCGGGACAGGGGAGGGGTAGCGAGCAGTACTTC. Residues: CASSPPGQGRGSEQYF.

The chain joins TRBV5-1 to TRBJ1-4, with 8 nucleotides matching TRBD1. CDR1 is SGHRS, CDR2 YFSETQ, per germline. After removal of 0 bases from V and 7 bases from J, the junction contained 2 bases not matched to a gene. The CDR3 is 14 residues long. CDR3 residues: CASSLGTGIEKLFF. In nucleotides, the CDR3 is TGCGCCAGCAGCTTGGGGACAGGGATTGAAAAACTGTTTTTT. The entire variable domain, with the rest obtained from reference TRBV5-1 and TRBJ1-4, is as follows: KAGVTQTPRYLIKTRGQQVTLSCSPISGHRSVSWYQQTPGQGLQFLFEYFSETQRNKGNFPGRFSGRQFSNSRSEMNVSTLELGDSALYLCASSLGTGIEKLFFGSGTQLSVL.

The V call is TRBV10-2, the J call TRBJ2-3, with no clear D. Germline-derived CDR1 and CDR2 are WSHSY and SAAADI. This CDR3 contains 14 residues. V lost 5 bases to trimming and J lost 3 bases, with 12 bases between them. Here the CDR3 reads CASSMYSQTDTQYF. Here the CDR3 DNA reads TGCGCCAGCAGTATGTACAGCCAGACAGATACGCAGTATTTT.

The CDR3, as DNA: TGTGCCAGCAGCTTGGCTCCCTCCGCGAACACTGAAGCTTTCTTT. Its protein is CASSLAPSANTEAFF. The chain links TRBV5-8 to TRBJ1-1; no reliable D call. The CDR3 is made up of 15 amino acids. Germline CDR1 and CDR2: SGHTS and YDEGEE. With 0 bases removed from V and 1 base from J, the gap between germline ends came to 10 bases.

The table lists this clone with a count of one. The chain recombines TRBV5-1 with TRBJ2-7; D gene uncertain. This CDR3 has 13 residues. Germline-derived CDR1 and CDR2 are SGHRS and YFSETQ. The V and J ends lost 4 bases and 2 bases respectively, with 10 bases between them. Here the CDR3 DNA reads TGCGCCAGCAGCCTCGGATCCGCCTACGAGCAGTACTTC. This sequence encodes CASSLGSAYEQYF.